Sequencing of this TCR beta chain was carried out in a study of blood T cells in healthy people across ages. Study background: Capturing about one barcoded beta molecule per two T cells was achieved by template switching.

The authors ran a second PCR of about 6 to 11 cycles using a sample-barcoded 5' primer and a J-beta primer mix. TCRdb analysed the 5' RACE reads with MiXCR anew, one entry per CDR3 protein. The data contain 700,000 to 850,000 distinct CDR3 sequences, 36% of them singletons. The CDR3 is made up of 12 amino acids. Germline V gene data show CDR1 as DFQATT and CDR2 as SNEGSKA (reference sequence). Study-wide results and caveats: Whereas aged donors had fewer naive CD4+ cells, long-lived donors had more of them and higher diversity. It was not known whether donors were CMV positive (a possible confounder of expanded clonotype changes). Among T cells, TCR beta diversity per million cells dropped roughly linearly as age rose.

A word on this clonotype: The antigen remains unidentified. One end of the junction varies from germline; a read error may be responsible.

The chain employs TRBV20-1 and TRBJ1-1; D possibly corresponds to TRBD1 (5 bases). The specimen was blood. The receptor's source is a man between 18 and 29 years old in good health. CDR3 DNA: TGCAGTGCTACCGGGGGGAACACTGAAACTTTCTTT. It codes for CSATGGNTETFF.